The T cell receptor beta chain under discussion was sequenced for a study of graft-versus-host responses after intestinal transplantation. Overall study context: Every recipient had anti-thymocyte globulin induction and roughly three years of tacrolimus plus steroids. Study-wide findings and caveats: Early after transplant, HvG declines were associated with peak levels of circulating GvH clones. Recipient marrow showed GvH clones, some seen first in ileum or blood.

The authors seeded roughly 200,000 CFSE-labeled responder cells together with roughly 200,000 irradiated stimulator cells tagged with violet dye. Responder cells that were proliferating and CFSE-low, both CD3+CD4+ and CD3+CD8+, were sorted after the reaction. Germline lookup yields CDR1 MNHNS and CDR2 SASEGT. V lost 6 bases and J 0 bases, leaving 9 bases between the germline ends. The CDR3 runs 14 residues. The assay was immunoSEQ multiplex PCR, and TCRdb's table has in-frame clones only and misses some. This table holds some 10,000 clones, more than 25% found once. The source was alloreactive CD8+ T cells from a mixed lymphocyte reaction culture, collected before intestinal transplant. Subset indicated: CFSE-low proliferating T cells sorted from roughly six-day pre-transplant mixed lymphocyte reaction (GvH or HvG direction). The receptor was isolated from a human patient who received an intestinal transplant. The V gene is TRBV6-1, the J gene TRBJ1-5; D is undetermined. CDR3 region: CASRGGYSNQPQHF. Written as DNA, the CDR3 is TGTGCCAGCAGGGGAGGGTATAGCAATCAGCCCCAGCATTTT.